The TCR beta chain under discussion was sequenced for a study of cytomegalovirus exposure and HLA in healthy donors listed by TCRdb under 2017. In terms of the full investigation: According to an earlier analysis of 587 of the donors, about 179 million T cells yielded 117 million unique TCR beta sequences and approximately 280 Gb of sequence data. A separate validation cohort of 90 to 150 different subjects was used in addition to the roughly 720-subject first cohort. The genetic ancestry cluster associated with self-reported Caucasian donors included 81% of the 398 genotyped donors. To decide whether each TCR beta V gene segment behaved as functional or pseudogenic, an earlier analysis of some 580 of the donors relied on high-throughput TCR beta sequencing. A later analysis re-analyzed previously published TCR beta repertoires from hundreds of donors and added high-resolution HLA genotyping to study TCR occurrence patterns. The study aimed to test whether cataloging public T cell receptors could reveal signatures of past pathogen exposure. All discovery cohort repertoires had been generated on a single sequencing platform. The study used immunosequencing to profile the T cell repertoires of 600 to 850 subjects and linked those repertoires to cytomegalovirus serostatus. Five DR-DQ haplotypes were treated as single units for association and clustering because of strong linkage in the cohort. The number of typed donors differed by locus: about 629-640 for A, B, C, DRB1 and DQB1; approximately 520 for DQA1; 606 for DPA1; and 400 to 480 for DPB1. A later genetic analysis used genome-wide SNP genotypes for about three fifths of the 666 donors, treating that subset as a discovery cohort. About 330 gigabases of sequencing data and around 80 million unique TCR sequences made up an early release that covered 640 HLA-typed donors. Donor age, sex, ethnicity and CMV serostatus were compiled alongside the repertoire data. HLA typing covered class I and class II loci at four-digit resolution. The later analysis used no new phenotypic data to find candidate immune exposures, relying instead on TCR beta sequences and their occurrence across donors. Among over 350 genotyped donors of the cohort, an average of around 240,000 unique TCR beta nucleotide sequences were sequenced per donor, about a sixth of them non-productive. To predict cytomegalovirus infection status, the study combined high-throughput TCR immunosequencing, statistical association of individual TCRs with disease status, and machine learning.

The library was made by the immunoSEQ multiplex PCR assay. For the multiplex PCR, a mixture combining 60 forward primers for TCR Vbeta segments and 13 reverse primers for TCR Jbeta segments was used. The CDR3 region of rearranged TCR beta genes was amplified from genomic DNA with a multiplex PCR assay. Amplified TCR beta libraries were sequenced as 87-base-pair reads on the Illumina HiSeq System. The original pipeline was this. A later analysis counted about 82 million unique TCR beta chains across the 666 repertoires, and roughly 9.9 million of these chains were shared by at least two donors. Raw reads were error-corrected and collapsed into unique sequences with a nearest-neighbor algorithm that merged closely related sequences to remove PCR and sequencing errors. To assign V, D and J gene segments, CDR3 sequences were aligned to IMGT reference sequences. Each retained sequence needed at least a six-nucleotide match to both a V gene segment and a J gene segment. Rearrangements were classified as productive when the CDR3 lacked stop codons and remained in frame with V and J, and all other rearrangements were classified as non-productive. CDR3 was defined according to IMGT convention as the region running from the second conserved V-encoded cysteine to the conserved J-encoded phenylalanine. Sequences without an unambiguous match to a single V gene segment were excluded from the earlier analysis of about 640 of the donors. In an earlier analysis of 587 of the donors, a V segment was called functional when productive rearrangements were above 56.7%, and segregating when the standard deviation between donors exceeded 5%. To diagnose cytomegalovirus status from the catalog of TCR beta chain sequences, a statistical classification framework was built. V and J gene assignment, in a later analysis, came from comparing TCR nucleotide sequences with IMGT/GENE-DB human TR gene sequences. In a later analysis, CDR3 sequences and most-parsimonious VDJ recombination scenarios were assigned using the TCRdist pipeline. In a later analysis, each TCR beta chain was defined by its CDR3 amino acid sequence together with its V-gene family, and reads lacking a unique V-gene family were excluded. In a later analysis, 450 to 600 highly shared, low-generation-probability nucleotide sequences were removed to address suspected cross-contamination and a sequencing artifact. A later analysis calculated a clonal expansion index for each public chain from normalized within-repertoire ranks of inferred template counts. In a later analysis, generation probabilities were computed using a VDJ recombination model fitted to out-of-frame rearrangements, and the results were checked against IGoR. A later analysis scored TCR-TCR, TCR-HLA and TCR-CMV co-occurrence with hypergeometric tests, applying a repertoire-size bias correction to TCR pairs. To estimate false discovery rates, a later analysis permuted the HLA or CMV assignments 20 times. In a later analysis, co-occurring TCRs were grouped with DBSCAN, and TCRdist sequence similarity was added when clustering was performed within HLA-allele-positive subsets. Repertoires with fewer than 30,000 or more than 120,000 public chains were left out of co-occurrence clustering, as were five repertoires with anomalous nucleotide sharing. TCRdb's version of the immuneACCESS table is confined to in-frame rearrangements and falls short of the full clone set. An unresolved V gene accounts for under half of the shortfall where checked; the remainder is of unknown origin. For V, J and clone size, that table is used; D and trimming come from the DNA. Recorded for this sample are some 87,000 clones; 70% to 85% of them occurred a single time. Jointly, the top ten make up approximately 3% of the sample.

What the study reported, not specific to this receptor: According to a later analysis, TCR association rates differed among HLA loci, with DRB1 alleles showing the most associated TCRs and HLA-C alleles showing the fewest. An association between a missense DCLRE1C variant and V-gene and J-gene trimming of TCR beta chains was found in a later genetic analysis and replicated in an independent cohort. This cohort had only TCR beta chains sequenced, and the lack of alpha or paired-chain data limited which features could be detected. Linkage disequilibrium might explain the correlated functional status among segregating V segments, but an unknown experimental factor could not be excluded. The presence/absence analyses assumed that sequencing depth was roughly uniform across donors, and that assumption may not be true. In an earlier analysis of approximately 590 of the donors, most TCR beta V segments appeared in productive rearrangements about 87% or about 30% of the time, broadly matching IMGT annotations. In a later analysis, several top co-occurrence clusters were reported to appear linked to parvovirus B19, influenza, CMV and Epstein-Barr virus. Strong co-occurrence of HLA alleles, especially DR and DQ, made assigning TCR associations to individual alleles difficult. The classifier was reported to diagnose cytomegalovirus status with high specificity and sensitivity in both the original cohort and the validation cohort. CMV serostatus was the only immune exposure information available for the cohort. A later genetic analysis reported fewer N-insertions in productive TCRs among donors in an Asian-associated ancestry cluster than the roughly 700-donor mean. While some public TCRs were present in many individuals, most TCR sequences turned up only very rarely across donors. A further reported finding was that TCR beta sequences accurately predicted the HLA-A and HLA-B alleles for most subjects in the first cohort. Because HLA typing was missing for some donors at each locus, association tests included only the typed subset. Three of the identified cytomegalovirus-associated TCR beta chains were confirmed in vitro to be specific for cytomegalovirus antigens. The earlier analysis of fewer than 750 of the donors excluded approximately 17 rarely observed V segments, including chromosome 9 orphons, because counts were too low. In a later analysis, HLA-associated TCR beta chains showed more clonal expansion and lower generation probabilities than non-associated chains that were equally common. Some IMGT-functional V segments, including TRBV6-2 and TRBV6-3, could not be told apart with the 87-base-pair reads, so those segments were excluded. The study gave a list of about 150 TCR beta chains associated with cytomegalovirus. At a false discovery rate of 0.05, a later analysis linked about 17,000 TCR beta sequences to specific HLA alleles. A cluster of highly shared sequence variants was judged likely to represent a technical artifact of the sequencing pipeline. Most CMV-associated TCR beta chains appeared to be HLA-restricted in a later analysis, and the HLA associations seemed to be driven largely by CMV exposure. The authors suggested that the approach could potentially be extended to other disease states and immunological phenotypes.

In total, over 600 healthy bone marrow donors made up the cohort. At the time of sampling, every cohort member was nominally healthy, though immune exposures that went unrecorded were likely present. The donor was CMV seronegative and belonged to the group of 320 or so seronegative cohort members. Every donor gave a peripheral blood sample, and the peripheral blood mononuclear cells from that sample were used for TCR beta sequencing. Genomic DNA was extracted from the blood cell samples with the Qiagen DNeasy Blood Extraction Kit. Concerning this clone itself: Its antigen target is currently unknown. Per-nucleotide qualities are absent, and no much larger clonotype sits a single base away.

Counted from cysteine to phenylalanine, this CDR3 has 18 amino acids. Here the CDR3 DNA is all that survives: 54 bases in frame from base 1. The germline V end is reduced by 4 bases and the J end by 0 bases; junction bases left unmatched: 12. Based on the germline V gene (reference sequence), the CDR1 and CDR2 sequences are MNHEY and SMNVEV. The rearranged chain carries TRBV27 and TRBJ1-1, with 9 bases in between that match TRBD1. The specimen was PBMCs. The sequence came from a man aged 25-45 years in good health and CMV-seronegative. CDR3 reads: CASSSHRTGAFMNTEAFF. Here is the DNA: TGTGCCAGCAGTTCCCATCGGACAGGGGCTTTTATGAACACTGAAGCTTTCTTT.